What follows are 14 T cell receptor beta chains derived from one specimen sequenced in a study of blood T cells in healthy people across ages (dated by TCRdb to the mid-2010s). The library was produced with 5' RACE. Sequencing took place on an Illumina HiSeq 2500. The second PCR ran for about 7 to 11 cycles and used a J-beta primer mix along with a sample-barcoded 5' primer. The public sequencing data were trimmed at Q25 with fastp and processed into clonotypes with MiXCR by TCRdb, which kept only in-frame beta chains. Records with the same CDR3 protein are collapsed into one entry carrying the most frequent genes and DNA. Across this sample there are approximately 800,000 distinct CDR3 sequences, with roughly 50% seen only once. Clones ranked in the top ten supply about a quarter of the sample. What was sequenced was blood. These receptors came from a man between 35 and 55 years old in good health.

In the case of this clonotype: The junction and the germline gene differ at one end; a read error may be behind it. The chain carries TRBV6-2 or TRBV6-3 and TRBJ2-1, with TRBD2 identical over 12 bases. The CDR3 covers 17 residues. Germline V CDR1 and CDR2: MNHEY, SVGEGT. The CDR3 loop is CASSYFGTSGPLNEQFF. Here the CDR3 DNA reads TGTGCCAGCAGCTACTTCGGGACTAGCGGGCCCCTCAATGAGCAGTTCTTC.

The V gene is TRBV20-1, the J gene TRBJ2-7; D unresolved. This CDR3 is built from 12 residues. V was pared by 0 bases and J by 3 bases, with 6 bases between. The germline V gene has CDR1 DFQATT and CDR2 SNEGSKA (reference sequence). In DNA, the CDR3 is TGCAGTGCTAGAGACAGGAACTACGAGCAGTACTTC. This sequence encodes CSARDRNYEQYF.

J is TRBJ2-2 and V is TRBV29-1; D is tentatively TRBD1 or TRBD2 (6 bases each). The V end lost 2 bases, the J end lost 6 bases, and 13 bases lay between the germline ends. CDR1 is SQVTM, CDR2 ANQGSEA, per germline. The CDR3 contains 14 residues. DNA of the CDR3: TGCAGCGTTGAAACAACAGGGACTTCCGGGGAGCTGTTTTTT. Translated: CSVETTGTSGELFF.

The chain has TRBV20-1 and TRBJ1-1; TRBD1 aligns across 7 bases. The V gene's germline CDR1 is DFQATT and CDR2 SNEGSKA (reference sequence). Trimming at V came to 1 base and at J to 6 bases, leaving 14 bases not matched to a gene. The CDR3 consists of 16 residues. The CDR3 DNA reads TGCAGTGCTAGAGGGCCCATTTGGGACAGTCTTCCTGAAGCTTTCTTT. It specifies CSARGPIWDSLPEAFF.

V is TRBV28 and J is TRBJ1-2; D remains ambiguous. Germline V gene sequence: CDR1 MDHEN, CDR2 SYDVKM. The CDR3 runs to 13 residues. Trimming removed 2 bases at V and 8 bases at J, with 12 bases between. CDR3 in DNA: TGTGCCAGCAGTTTAGATGCCCCCCAAGGCTACACCTTC. Translating gives CASSLDAPQGYTF.

The chain couples TRBV27 to TRBJ2-5, with a tentative D call TRBD2 (5 bases). Germline V gene data show CDR1 as MNHEY and CDR2 as SMNVEV (reference sequence). Trimming removed 5 bases at V and 12 bases at J, with 25 bases between. CDR3 length equals 15 residues. CDR3 nucleotide sequence: TGTGCCAGCAGTCTTGCGGGTCCTGGCAATAGGATGAAGTACTTC. Encoded protein: CASSLAGPGNRMKYF.

This clonotype was seen a handful of times. This chain uses TRBV5-1 with TRBJ2-6; D is undetermined. The CDR3 loop spans 15 amino acids. V gave up 6 bases and J gave up 3 bases, with 13 bases separating them. CDR1 is SGHRS and CDR2 is YFSETQ in the germline V gene. The CDR3 region is CASTDSPLGANVLTF. The CDR3 region has the DNA TGCGCCAGCACGGATTCCCCCCTTGGGGCCAACGTCCTGACTTTC.

The CDR3 reads CASSLARLGEKLFF. The CDR3 DNA follows: TGTGCCAGCAGTTTAGCGCGACTAGGGGAAAAACTGTTTTTT. V is TRBV12-3 or TRBV12-4 and J is TRBJ1-4; unclear D gene. V lost 0 bases and J 8 bases, leaving 10 bases between the germline ends. CDR3 length: 14 amino acids.

The chain recombines TRBV20-1 with TRBJ1-5, with TRBD1 matching over 10 bases. V lost 0 bases, J lost 2 bases, and 7 bases stayed unmatched. The germline V gene has CDR1 DFQATT and CDR2 SNEGSKA (reference sequence). The CDR3 spans 17 residues. Here the CDR3 reads CSARDTWDRGGNQPQHF. The CDR3 DNA follows: TGCAGTGCTAGAGATACCTGGGACAGGGGCGGCAATCAGCCCCAGCATTTT.

The chain has TRBV6-5 and TRBJ2-3; perhaps TRBD1 as D (5 bases). Germline V CDR1 and CDR2: MNHEY, SVGAGI. Trimming cost V 10 bases and J 5 bases, with 19 bases left between them. The length of the CDR3 is 14 residues. The CDR3 reads CATSVRANGDTQYF. In nucleotides, the CDR3 is TGTGCCACCTCTGTCAGGGCAAATGGAGATACGCAGTATTTT.

The chain's CDR3 is CSVEGSGAGGDDRSYNEQYF. CDR3 DNA: TGCAGCGTTGAAGGTAGCGGGGCAGGGGGCGATGACCGCTCCTACAATGAGCAGTACTTC. The chain uses TRBV29-1 and TRBJ2-1, with D perhaps TRBD1 or TRBD2 (8 bases each). The J call is in doubt because the DNA end fits TRBJ2-7 better. This CDR3 is 20 amino acids long. Germline assignment: CDR1 SQVTM and CDR2 ANQGSEA.

There are many counts of this clonotype. The V gene is TRBV11-3, the J gene TRBJ2-7; perhaps TRBD2 as D (6 bases). Trimming pared 8 bases from V and 4 bases from J, leaving 21 bases between. Germline loops: CDR1 SGHNT, CDR2 YENEEA. The CDR3 spans 15 residues. The CDR3 region is CASHNRRTTPYEQYF. The CDR3 DNA reads as TGTGCCAGCCATAACCGTCGGACTACCCCTTACGAGCAGTACTTC.

V gene TRBV6-6 combines with J gene TRBJ1-4; TRBD1 is a possible D gene (5 bases). With 0 bases removed from V and 2 bases from J, the gap between germline ends came to 13 bases. This CDR3 has 17 amino acids. CDR1 is MNHNY, CDR2 SVGAGI, per germline (reference sequence). CDR3 sequence reads: CASSYSTIGATNEKLFF. CDR3 DNA: TGTGCCAGCAGTTACTCGACCATTGGGGCCACTAATGAAAAACTGTTTTTT.

This clonotype was observed at least ten times. This chain uses TRBV29-1 with TRBJ2-7; TRBD1 agrees at 8 bases. From germline, CDR1 is SQVTM and CDR2 ANQGSEA. This CDR3 is 13 amino acids long. After removal of 6 bases from V and 7 bases from J, the junction contained 11 bases not matched to a gene. In DNA form, the CDR3 reads TGCAGCGTGGGGAAGACAGGGGCAAGGGAGCAGTACTTC. This codes for CSVGKTGAREQYF.